Presented here are 14 T cell receptor beta chains from one specimen sequenced in a study of blood T cell repertoires in COVID-19. The repertoire was sequenced with immunoSEQ multiplex PCR; TCRdb's copy has only in-frame clones and lacks some. The sample has just over 250,000 clones, about nine tenths seen once. The sample consisted of peripheral blood. Receptor source: a man between 60 and 75 years old who had recovered from COVID-19.

This clone was recorded once. Here the CDR3 DNA reads TGTGCCAGCAGCTTATCCGCGGGCTGGAGTCAGCCCCAGCATTTT. This encodes CASSLSAGWSQPQHF. V is TRBV7-6 and J is TRBJ1-5; no reliable D call. The CDR3 length is 15 residues. Trimming removed 2 bases at V and 6 bases at J, with 14 bases between. Germline V gives CDR1 SGHVS, CDR2 FNYEAQ.

The rearrangement links TRBV30 to TRBJ1-1, with 7 bases aligning to TRBD1. The germline CDR1 and CDR2 sequences are GTSNPN and SVGIG (reference sequence). Trimming cost V 3 bases and J 5 bases; bases outside gene matches: 6. CDR3 size: 13 residues. The CDR3 DNA sequence: TGTGCCTGGAGAAACAGGGGAGAGACTGAAGCTTTCTTT. Protein: CAWRNRGETEAFF.

The chain joins TRBV7-8 to TRBJ1-3, with a possible D match to TRBD1 (5 bases). V gave up 6 bases and J gave up 2 bases, with 17 bases separating them. Germline V gene lookup returns CDR1 SGHVS and CDR2 FQNEAQ. There are 16 residues in the CDR3. The CDR3 region is CASSPLWSGAGNTIYF. The CDR3 DNA is TGTGCCAGCAGTCCGTTGTGGTCGGGGGCTGGAAACACCATATATTTT.

The chain uses TRBV5-1 and TRBJ1-4, with D hard to call. The CDR3 sequence is 15 residues long. Trimming stripped 1 base from V and 0 bases from J, with 7 bases between. Germline values: CDR1 SGHRS, CDR2 YFSETQ. CDR3 DNA: TGCGCCAGCAGCTTGAGCAAAACAACTAATGAAAAACTGTTTTTT. Protein: CASSLSKTTNEKLFF.

The chain combines TRBV18 with TRBJ1-1, with no clear D. Germline V CDR1 and CDR2: KGHSH, LQKENI. This CDR3 comprises 13 residues. V lost 4 bases to trimming and J lost 2 bases, with 8 bases between them. The CDR3 bases are TGTGCCAGCTCACGGTCGGGTAACACTGAAGCTTTCTTT. Its protein product is CASSRSGNTEAFF.

The V call is TRBV19, the J call TRBJ2-5, with no clear D. V dropped 5 bases and J dropped 1 base, with 8 bases sitting between them. The CDR3 is made up of 13 amino acids. Germline V gene data show CDR1 as LNHDA and CDR2 as SQIVND (reference sequence). In DNA form, the CDR3 reads TGTGCCAGTAGTGAGAGGTCCCAAGAGACCCAGTACTTC. Translating it yields CASSERSQETQYF.

J is TRBJ1-2 and V is TRBV5-1; D is unclear. This CDR3 has 15 amino acids. CDR1 is SGHRS and CDR2 is YFSETQ in the germline V gene. With 2 bases removed from V and 2 bases from J, the gap between germline ends came to 13 bases. DNA of the CDR3: TGCGCCAGCAGCTTAGCACTCGAACCCAACTATGGCTACACCTTC. Its translation: CASSLALEPNYGYTF.

The chain joins TRBV29-1 to TRBJ2-7; a weak D match, TRBD1 (5 bases). CDR3 length: 13 amino acids. Germline lookup yields CDR1 SQVTM and CDR2 ANQGSEA. The V and J ends lost 8 bases and 7 bases respectively, with 21 bases between them. CDR3 nucleotides: TGCAGCACGGAAGGGGCAGGCCCCAGGGAGCAGTACTTC. Translation gives CSTEGAGPREQYF.

This clone was seen only once. The CDR3 sequence is CASSYIQGIKGAEKLFF. The CDR3 nucleotides read TGTGCCAGCAGTTATATCCAGGGAATTAAAGGAGCTGAAAAACTGTTTTTT. This chain connects TRBV27 to TRBJ1-4; tentatively, D is TRBD1 (5 bases). This CDR3 contains 17 residues. Trimming left V 4 bases short and J 7 bases short, with 22 bases between. The germline V gene has CDR1 MNHEY and CDR2 SMNVEV (reference sequence).

The sample holds one count of this clone. The V call is TRBV3-1 (or the pseudogene TRBV3-2), the J call TRBJ2-4; TRBD2 matches 7 bases. The CDR3 spans 17 residues. Germline values: CDR1 LGHDT, CDR2 YNNKEL (reference sequence). Trimming at V came to 2 bases and at J to 9 bases, leaving 16 bases not matched to a gene. In DNA, the CDR3 is TGTGCCAGCAGCCAATCCTTGGGTGGGGACTACCGTCGCATTCAGTACTTC. Its protein product is CASSQSLGGDYRRIQYF.

This chain uses TRBV5-1 with TRBJ1-1, with D tentatively TRBD1 (6 bases). Trimming removed 0 bases from V and 8 bases from J, with 8 bases in between. Germline assignment: CDR1 SGHRS and CDR2 YFSETQ. The CDR3 runs 12 residues. CDR3 residues: CASSLGGPEAFF. CDR3 nucleotides: TGCGCCAGCAGCTTGGGGGGGCCCGAAGCTTTCTTT.

The gene calls are TRBV7-8 and TRBJ2-7, with 12 positions matching TRBD1. CDR1 and CDR2 (germline): SGHVS, FQNEAQ. V gave up 5 bases and J gave up 3 bases; unmatched junction bases: 8. The CDR3 extends over 16 amino acids. The CDR3 loop reads CASSLSGTGGNYEQYF. CDR3 in DNA: TGTGCCAGCAGCCTTTCCGGGACAGGGGGCAACTACGAGCAGTACTTC.

The rearrangement uses TRBV7-3 and TRBJ1-1, with TRBD1 matching 7 bases. The V and J ends lost 4 bases and 12 bases, in that order; junction bases with no gene match: 11. Looked up from germline, CDR1 is SGHTA and CDR2 is FQGTGA. This CDR3 is built from 13 residues. The CDR3 DNA is TGTGCCAGCAGCTCAGAGAGACAGGGCATTACTTTCTTT. Its protein product is CASSSERQGITFF.

A single count supports this clone. The gene calls are TRBV30 and TRBJ1-1, with D possibly TRBD1 on 5 matching bases. In germline, CDR1 is GTSNPN, CDR2 SVGIG (reference sequence). The CDR3 has 14 residues. The V end was cut by 2 bases, the J end by 6 bases, with 16 bases between. The CDR3 sequence: CAWSKTGLTPEAFF. As DNA, the CDR3 is TGTGCCTGGAGTAAAACAGGTCTGACCCCTGAAGCTTTCTTT.